The text below deals with one TCR beta chain. The antigen is unknown. This specimen comes from a study of CD8+CD57+ T cells in acquired aplastic anemia. Broader study findings: The study found no significant CD8+ Simpson's diversity difference between patients and controls.

CDR3 length: 15 amino acids. CDR1 is MGHDK and CDR2 is SYGVNS in the germline V gene. With 3 bases clipped from V and 8 bases from J, the junction kept 7 bases outside the gene matches. Those patients picked for sequencing had displayed CD8+CD57+ cell expansion on flow cytometry. Everyone among the patients had severe acquired aplastic anemia. Genomic DNA served as template for TCR beta VDJ and CDR3 profiling. TCRdb re-called the reads with MiXCR, one entry per CDR3 protein. The sample consists of 200,000 to 300,000 distinct CDR3 sequences, about 44% of them appearing once. This clonotype originated in a human donor with aplastic anemia. Sequenced material: sorted CD4+, CD8+, or CD8+CD57+ T cells (not recorded which) from PBMCs. V is TRBV25-1 and J is TRBJ1-2; the match to TRBD1 covers 12 bases. CDR3 region: CASSDLGQGAGGYTF. The CDR3 DNA sequence: TGTGCCAGCAGTGACCTGGGACAGGGGGCAGGGGGCTACACCTTC.